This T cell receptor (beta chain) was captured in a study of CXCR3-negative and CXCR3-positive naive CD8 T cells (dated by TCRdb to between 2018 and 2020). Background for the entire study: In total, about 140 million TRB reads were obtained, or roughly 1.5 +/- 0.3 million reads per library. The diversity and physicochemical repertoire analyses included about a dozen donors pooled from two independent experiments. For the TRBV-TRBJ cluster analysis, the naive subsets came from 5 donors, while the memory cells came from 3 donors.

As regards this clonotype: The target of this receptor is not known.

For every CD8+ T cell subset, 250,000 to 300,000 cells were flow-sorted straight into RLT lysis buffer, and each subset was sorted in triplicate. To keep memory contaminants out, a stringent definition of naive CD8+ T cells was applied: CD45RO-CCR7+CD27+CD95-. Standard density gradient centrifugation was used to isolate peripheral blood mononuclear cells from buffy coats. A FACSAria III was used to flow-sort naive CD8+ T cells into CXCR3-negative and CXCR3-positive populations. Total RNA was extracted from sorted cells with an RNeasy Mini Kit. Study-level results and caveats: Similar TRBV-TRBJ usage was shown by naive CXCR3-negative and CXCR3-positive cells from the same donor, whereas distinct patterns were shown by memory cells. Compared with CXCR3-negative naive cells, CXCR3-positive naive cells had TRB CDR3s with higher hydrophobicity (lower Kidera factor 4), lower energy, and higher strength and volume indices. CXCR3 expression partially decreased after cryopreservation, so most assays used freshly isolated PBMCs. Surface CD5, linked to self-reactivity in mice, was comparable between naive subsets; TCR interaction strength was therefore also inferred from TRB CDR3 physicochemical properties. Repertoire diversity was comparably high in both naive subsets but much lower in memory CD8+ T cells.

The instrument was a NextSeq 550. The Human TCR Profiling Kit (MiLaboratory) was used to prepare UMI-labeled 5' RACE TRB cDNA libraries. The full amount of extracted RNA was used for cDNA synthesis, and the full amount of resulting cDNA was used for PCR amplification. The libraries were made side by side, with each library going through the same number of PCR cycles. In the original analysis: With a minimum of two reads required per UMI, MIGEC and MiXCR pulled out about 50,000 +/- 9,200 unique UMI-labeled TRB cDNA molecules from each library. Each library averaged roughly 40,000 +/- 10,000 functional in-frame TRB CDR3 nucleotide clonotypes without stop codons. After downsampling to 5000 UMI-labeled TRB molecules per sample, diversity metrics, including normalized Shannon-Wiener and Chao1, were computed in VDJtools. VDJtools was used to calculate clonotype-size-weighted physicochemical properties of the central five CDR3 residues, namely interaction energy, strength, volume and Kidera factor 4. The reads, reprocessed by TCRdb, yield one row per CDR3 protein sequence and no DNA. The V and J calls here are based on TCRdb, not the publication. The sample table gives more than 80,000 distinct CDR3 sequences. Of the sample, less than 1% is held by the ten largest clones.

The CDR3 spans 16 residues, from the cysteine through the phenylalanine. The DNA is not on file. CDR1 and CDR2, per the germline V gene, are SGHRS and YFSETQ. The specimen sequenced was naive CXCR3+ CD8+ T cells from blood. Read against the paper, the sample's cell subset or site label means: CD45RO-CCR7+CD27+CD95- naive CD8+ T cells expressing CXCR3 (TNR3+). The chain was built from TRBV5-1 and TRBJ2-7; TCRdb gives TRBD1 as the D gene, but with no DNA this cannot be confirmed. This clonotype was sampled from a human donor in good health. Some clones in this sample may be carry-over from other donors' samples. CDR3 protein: CASSLVPGGVIYEQYF.